This T cell receptor beta chain is from a study of T cell repertoires in cytomegalovirus infection. This clonotype was found many times. As yet, its antigen is unknown. Overall study findings and caveats: CMV-specific TCR beta clonotypes restricted by HLA-C dominated the ex vivo response.

This CDR3 region has 15 residues. The germline V gene encodes CDR1 MGHDK and CDR2 SYGVNS. The J segment lost 3 bases and the V segment lost 6 bases, leaving 7 bases of the junction unmatched. A single record per CDR3 protein comes from TCRdb applying MiXCR to the reads. The table records approximately 170,000 distinct CDR3 sequences, around an eighth of them present only once. The sequencing sample was made of PBMCs. This chain uses TRBV25-1 with TRBJ2-3, with 9 positions matching TRBD1. The source is a human donor in good health (CMV status not recorded). Some clones in this sample may be carry-over from other donors' samples. The CDR3 DNA follows: TGTGCCAGCAGCAACCGGGACAGGGAAACAGATACGCAGTATTTT. Its protein product is CASSNRDRETDTQYF.